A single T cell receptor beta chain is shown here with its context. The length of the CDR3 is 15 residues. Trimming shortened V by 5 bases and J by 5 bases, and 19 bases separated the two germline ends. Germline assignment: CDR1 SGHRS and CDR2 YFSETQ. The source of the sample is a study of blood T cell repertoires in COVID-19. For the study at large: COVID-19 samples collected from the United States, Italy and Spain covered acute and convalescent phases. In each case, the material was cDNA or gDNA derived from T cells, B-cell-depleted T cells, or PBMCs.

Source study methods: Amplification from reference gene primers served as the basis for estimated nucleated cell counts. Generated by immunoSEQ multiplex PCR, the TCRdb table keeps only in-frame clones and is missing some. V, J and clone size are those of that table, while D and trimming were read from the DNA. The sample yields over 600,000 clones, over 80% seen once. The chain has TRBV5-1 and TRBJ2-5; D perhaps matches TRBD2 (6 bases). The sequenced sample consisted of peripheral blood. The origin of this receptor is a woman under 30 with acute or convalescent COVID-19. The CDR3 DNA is TGCGCCAGCAGTTTGACTAGGGTTAGGCCGGAGACCCAGTACTTC. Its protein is CASSLTRVRPETQYF.